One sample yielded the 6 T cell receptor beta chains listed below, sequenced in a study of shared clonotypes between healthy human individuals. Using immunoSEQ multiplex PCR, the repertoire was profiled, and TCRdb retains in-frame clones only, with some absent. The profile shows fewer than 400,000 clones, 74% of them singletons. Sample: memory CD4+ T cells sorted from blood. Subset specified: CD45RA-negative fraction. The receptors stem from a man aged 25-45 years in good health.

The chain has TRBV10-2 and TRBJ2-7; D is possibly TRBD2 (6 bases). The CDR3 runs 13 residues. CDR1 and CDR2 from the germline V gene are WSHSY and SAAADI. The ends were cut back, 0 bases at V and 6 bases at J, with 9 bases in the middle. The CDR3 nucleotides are TGCGCCAGCAGTGAGTCGGGACTGTTCGAGCAGTACTTC. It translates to CASSESGLFEQYF.

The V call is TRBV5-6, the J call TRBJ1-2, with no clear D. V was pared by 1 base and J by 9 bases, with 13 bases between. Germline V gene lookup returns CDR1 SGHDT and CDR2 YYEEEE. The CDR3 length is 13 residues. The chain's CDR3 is CASSLFSPPRYTF. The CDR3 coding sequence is TGTGCCAGCAGCTTGTTTTCTCCCCCCCGCTACACCTTC.

CDR3 nucleotides: TGCGCCAGCAGCTCGACGGGGCAGAACACCGGGGAGCTGTTTTTT. Translated: CASSSTGQNTGELFF. This rearrangement joins TRBV5-1 to TRBJ2-2, with D tentatively TRBD1 or TRBD2 (5 bases each). The CDR3 extends over 15 amino acids. Germline-derived CDR1 and CDR2 are SGHRS and YFSETQ. V lost 3 bases and J 1 base, leaving 10 bases between the germline ends. Supplemented by reference TRBV5-1 and TRBJ2-2, the full variable domain reads KAGVTQTPRYLIKTRGQQVTLSCSPISGHRSVSWYQQTPGQGLQFLFEYFSETQRNKGNFPGRFSGRQFSNSRSEMNVSTLELGDSALYLCASSSTGQNTGELFFGEGSRLTVL.

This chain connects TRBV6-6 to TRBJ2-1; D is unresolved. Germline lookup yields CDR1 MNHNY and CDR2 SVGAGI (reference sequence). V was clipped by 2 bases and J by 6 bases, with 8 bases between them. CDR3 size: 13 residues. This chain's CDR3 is CASSYGPGNEQFF. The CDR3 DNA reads TGTGCCAGCAGTTACGGTCCCGGCAATGAGCAGTTCTTC.

The CDR3 DNA sequence: TGTGCCAGCACCGCCCGGGACCGAAATTTAGCGGGAGTTTGGGAGCAGTTCTTC. Amino acid sequence: CASTARDRNLAGVWEQFF. The rearrangement links TRBV11-2 to TRBJ2-1; 9 positions match TRBD2. Germline CDR1 reads SGHAT; CDR2 reads FQNNGV. CDR3 length: 18 residues. The V and J ends lost 7 bases and 10 bases, in that order; junction bases with no gene match: 23.

The CDR3 DNA reads TGTGCCAGCTCACCTCCGGGACATTCCTACGAGCAGTACTTC. Encoded protein: CASSPPGHSYEQYF. The rearrangement uses TRBV18 and TRBJ2-7, with TRBD1 as a possible D gene (6 bases). CDR1 and CDR2 from the germline V gene are KGHSH and LQKENI. The CDR3 has 14 residues. V was clipped by 3 bases and J by 1 base, with 10 bases between them.